The 5 T cell receptor beta chains listed next were all sequenced from one sample in a study of blood T cell repertoires in COVID-19. Clones were read by immunoSEQ multiplex PCR, and TCRdb kept only the in-frame ones, dropping some. Altogether 350,000 to 450,000 clones are present, 70% to 90% being singletons, with the ten largest covering 2.5% to 3.5%. The sequenced sample was peripheral blood. The origin of the receptors is a human donor in a cohort sampled during active COVID-19.

The chain links TRBV25-1 to TRBJ2-5; D possibly corresponds to TRBD2 (6 bases). The CDR3 spans 14 residues. The V gene lost 7 bases and the J gene lost 2 bases, with 14 bases spanning the gap. The V gene's germline CDR1 is MGHDK and CDR2 SYGVNS. CDR3 nucleotides: TGTGCCAGCACCCTCCCTCGGGAGCAAGAGACCCAGTACTTC. It translates to CASTLPREQETQYF.

V gene TRBV5-1 combines with J gene TRBJ2-7; 8 nucleotides match TRBD2. The CDR3 length is 13 residues. Per germline, CDR1 SGHRS and CDR2 YFSETQ. J was trimmed by 4 bases and V by 5 bases; bases with no gene match: 5. This CDR3 reads CASSPSGSYEQYF. The CDR3 bases are TGCGCCAGCAGTCCTAGCGGGTCATACGAGCAGTACTTC.

This sequence joins TRBV19 and TRBJ2-4, with 9 bases fitting TRBD2. The germline V gene encodes CDR1 LNHDA and CDR2 SQIVND (reference sequence). The CDR3 is 15 amino acids. Trimming removed 6 bases from V and 2 bases from J; junction bases left unmatched: 5. The CDR3, as DNA: TGTGCCAGTAGGAAGGGGACTAGCTCCAAAAACATTCAGTACTTC. This codes for CASRKGTSSKNIQYF.

The chain is built from TRBV2 and TRBJ2-1; D is perhaps TRBD1 (8 bases). CDR1 and CDR2 (germline): SNHLY, FYNNEI. V lost 5 bases to trimming and J lost 9 bases, with 20 bases between them. The CDR3 covers 15 residues. The CDR3 here is CASSSQGGGFSEQFF. CDR3 in DNA: TGTGCCAGCAGTTCACAGGGGGGGGGTTTCAGTGAGCAGTTCTTC.

This chain links TRBV28 with TRBJ2-6, with 8 bases lining up with TRBD2. The V gene end was trimmed by 6 bases and the J gene end by 0 bases; junction bases not matched to a gene: 4. The V gene's germline CDR1 is MDHEN and CDR2 SYDVKM. The CDR3 loop spans 16 amino acids. Here the CDR3 reads CASRVGGASGANVLTF. As DNA, the CDR3 is TGTGCCAGCAGAGTCGGGGGGGCCTCTGGGGCCAACGTCCTGACTTTC.